This is a list of T cell receptor beta chains from one sample in a study of T cell repertoires in cytomegalovirus infection. Each CDR3 protein gets one entry after TCRdb re-called the reads with MiXCR. This table has a few hundred thousand distinct CDR3 sequences, about 40% appearing once. Their antigen targets remain unknown. Sequenced here: cultured PBMCs, sampled from culture after CMV antigen stimulation. The receptors were sampled from a human donor in good health (CMV status not recorded). Some clones in this sample may be carry-over from other donors' samples. The CDR3 runs from the conserved cysteine through the conserved F or W. Fields, in order: J gene, V gene, CDR3 protein.

TRBJ2-1	TRBV20-1	CSAQRRGGVFYNEQFF
TRBJ1-4	TRBV6-6	CASRPRRATHEKLFF
TRBJ1-1	TRBV11-2	CASSLVRVAEAFF
TRBJ2-7	TRBV6-5	CASSGAGGGEQYF
TRBJ1-2	TRBV10-3	CAITGTGNYGYTF
TRBJ1-3	TRBV18	CASSPLDRAGNTIYF
TRBJ2-2	TRBV15	CATTLGGRRVTGELFF
TRBJ2-5	TRBV6-6	CASNTLTLGRYQETQYF
TRBJ1-2	TRBV6-5	CASSPQGVYYGYTF
TRBJ2-1	TRBV5-1	CASRAIATSYNEQFF
TRBJ1-2	TRBV7-9	CASSAQYRGLDGYTF
TRBJ1-6	TRBV7-9	CASSPHPYRDNAYNSPLHF
TRBJ2-6	TRBV27	CASSTQGAGANVLTF
TRBJ2-1	TRBV5-1	CASSPTASIYNEQFF
TRBJ1-1	TRBV11-2	CASSLQGYSTEAFF
TRBJ2-1	TRBV4-1	CASRAKGPFNEQFF